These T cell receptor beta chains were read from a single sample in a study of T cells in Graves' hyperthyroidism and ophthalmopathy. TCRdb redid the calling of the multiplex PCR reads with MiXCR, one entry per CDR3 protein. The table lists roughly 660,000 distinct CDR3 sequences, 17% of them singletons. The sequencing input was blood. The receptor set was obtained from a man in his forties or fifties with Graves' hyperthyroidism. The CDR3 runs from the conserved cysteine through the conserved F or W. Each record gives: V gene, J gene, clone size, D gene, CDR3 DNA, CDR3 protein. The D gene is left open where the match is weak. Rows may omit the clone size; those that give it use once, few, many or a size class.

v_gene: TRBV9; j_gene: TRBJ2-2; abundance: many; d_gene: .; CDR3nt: TGTGCCAGCAGCCCTGGGGGGAGCGGCACCGGGGAGCTGTTTTTT; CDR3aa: CASSPGGSGTGELFF
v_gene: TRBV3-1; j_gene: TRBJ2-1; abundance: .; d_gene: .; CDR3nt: TGTGCCAGCAGCCAAGGGGGTCTACACAATGAGCAGTTCTTC; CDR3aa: CASSQGGLHNEQFF
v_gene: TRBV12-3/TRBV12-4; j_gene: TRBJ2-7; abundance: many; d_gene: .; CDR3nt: TGTGCCAGCAGCCTCCGACAGAATTCCTACGAGCAGTACTTC; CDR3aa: CASSLRQNSYEQYF
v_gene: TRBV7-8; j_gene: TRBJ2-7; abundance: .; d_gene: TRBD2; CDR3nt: TGTGCCAGCAGCTTAGGGCCGGGGGGTCGAGCCTACGAGCAGTACTTC; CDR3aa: CASSLGPGGRAYEQYF
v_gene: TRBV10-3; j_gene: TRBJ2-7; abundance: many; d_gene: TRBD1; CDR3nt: TGTGCCATCAGTGAGTCGACAGGGTCCCACGAGCAGTACTTC; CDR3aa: CAISESTGSHEQYF
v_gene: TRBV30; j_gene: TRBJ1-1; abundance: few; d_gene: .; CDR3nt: TGTGCCTGGAACCAGCGGGGGATGAACACTGAAGCTTTCTTT; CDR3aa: CAWNQRGMNTEAFF
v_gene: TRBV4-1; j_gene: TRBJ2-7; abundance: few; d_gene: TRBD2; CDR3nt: TGCGCCAGCAGCGACGAGAGGCTAGCGGGAGAGTACGAGCAGTACTTC; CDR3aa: CASSDERLAGEYEQYF
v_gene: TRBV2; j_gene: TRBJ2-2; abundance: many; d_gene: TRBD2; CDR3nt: TGTGCCAGCATCGGACTAGCGGGAGGTCTCGGCTCGTCAGGGGAGCTGTTTTTT; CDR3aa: CASIGLAGGLGSSGELFF
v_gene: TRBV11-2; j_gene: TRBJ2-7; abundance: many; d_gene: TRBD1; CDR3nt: TGTGCCAGCAGCCCCTTGACAGGGACCTCCTACGAGCAGTACTTC; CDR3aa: CASSPLTGTSYEQYF
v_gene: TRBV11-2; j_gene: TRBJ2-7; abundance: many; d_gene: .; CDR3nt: TGTGCCAGCAGCGTACAAGACTTTCCTACGAGGGGCGAGCAGTACTTC; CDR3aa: CASSVQDFPTRGEQYF
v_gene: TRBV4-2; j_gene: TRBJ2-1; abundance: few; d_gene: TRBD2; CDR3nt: TGTGCCAGCAGCCCCTCTTATGGGACTAGCCGAAACAATGAGCAGTTCTTC; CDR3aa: CASSPSYGTSRNNEQFF
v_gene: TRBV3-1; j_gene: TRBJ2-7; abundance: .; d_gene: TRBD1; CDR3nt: TGTGCCAGCAGCCCAGGGACAGGGGGTGACTACGAGCAGTACTTC; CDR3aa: CASSPGTGGDYEQYF
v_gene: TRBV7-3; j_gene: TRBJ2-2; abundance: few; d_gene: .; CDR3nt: TGTGCCAGCAGCTTAACGTCCGGGTTGGACACCGGGGAGCTGTTTTTT; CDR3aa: CASSLTSGLDTGELFF
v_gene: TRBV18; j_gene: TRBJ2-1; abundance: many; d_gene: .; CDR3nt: TGTGCCAGCTCACCAAATAGGCTTGAGCAGTTCTTC; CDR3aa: CASSPNRLEQFF
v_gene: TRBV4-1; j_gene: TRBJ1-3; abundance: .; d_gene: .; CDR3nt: TGCGCCAGCAGCCAAGATCTCTCGGGAACTGGAAACACCATATATTTT; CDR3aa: CASSQDLSGTGNTIYF
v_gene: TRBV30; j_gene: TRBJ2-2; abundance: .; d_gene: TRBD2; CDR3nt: TGTGCCTGGAGTCCCCGGACTAGCGGGAACACCGGGGAGCTGTTTTTT; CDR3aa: CAWSPRTSGNTGELFF
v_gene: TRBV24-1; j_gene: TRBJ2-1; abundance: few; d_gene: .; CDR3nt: TGTGCCACCCCCAGAGCTTACAATGAGCAGTTCTTC; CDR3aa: CATPRAYNEQFF